A single sample gave rise to the 21 T cell receptor beta chains below, sequenced in a study of T cell repertoires in ileal Crohn's disease. Sample time point: inflamed ileum from the surgical specimen. The data were produced by immunoSEQ multiplex PCR, yet TCRdb's version contains in-frame clones alone and is incomplete. The table records around 11,000 clones, roughly 91% of them present only once. What was sequenced was ileal tissue. These receptors all stem from an adult with Crohn's disease.

This chain joins TRBV4-1 and TRBJ2-1; 10 bases align to TRBD2. V gave up 1 base and J gave up 4 bases; unmatched junction bases: 4. This CDR3 region has 16 residues. Germline-derived CDR1 and CDR2 are MGHRA and YSYEKL. The CDR3 region has the DNA TGCGCCAGCAGCCAAGTGGAAGCGGGAGGGTACAATGAGCAGTTCTTC. Translating it yields CASSQVEAGGYNEQFF.

This chain connects TRBV4-1 to TRBJ2-5; TRBD2 aligns across 7 bases. J gave up 1 base and V 4 bases, and 6 bases lay outside the gene matches. The CDR3 contains 15 residues. CDR1 is MGHRA, CDR2 YSYEKL, per germline. The CDR3, as DNA: TGCGCCAGCAGCCCCGGGACTACCTCCCAAGAGACCCAGTACTTC. Translated: CASSPGTTSQETQYF.

V usage is TRBV7-2 and J usage is TRBJ2-7; D might be TRBD1 or TRBD2, each matching 6 bases. Germline CDR1 is SGHTA and CDR2 is FQGNSA. CDR3 length: 14 amino acids. V was pared by 4 bases and J by 6 bases, with 16 bases between. CDR3 nucleotide sequence: TGTGCCAGCAGCTCCAACCGGGGGCCCTTCGAGCAGTACTTC. This sequence encodes CASSSNRGPFEQYF.

J is TRBJ2-1 and V is TRBV4-2; TRBD2 matches 9 bases. The CDR3 totals 15 residues. Losses at the gene ends were 4 bases for V and 2 bases for J; bases not matched to a gene: 3. Germline assignment: CDR1 LGHNA and CDR2 YNFKEQ. This CDR3 reads CASSLAGVTYNEQFF. The DNA for the CDR3 is TGTGCCAGCAGCCTAGCGGGAGTGACCTACAATGAGCAGTTCTTC.

This clone was counted between two and nine times. The chain employs TRBV6-1 and TRBJ1-1, with D maybe TRBD1 (5 bases). CDR3 length: 12 residues. CDR1 is MNHNS, CDR2 SASEGT, per germline. V gave up 0 bases and J gave up 12 bases, with 11 bases separating them. This CDR3 is CASSEAGRAPFF. The CDR3, as DNA: TGTGCCAGCAGTGAAGCGGGCAGGGCACCTTTCTTT.

This chain connects TRBV7-8 to TRBJ1-2, with 12 nucleotides matching TRBD1. Germline assignment: CDR1 SGHVS and CDR2 FQNEAQ. Unmatched junction bases numbered 9, after V lost 8 bases and J lost 8 bases. CDR3 length equals 14 residues. CDR3 DNA sequence: TGTGCCAGCCGGGACAGGGGGCTTTCGGGAGGCTACACCTTC. Translated, it gives CASRDRGLSGGYTF.

The genes are TRBV7-2 and TRBJ1-1, with a tentative D call TRBD1 (5 bases). This CDR3 has 14 residues. In germline, CDR1 is SGHTA, CDR2 FQGNSA. Trimming left V 2 bases short and J 3 bases short, with 10 bases between. CDR3 loop: CASSLQGWDTEAFF. CDR3 bases: TGTGCCAGCAGCTTACAGGGTTGGGACACTGAAGCTTTCTTT.

V gene TRBV7-2 combines with J gene TRBJ1-5; D might be TRBD1 (5 bases). Germline V lookup: CDR1 SGHTA, CDR2 FQGNSA. The V gene lost 2 bases and the J gene lost 4 bases, with 12 bases spanning the gap. This CDR3 contains 15 residues. The CDR3 loop reads CASSLSREENQPQHF. In nucleotides, the CDR3 is TGTGCCAGCAGCTTATCCAGGGAGGAGAATCAGCCCCAGCATTTT. The entire variable domain, with the rest obtained from reference TRBV7-2 and TRBJ1-5, is as follows: GAGVSQSPSNKVTEKGKDVELRCDPISGHTALYWYRQSLGQGLEFLIYFQGNSAPDKSGLPSDRFSAERTGGSVSTLTIQRTQQEDSAVYLCASSLSREENQPQHFGDGTRLSIL.

The V call is TRBV7-9, the J call TRBJ1-4; 10 nucleotides line up with TRBD1. The V gene's germline CDR1 is SEHNR and CDR2 FQNEAQ (reference sequence). V lost 5 bases, J lost 0 bases, and 3 bases stayed unmatched. The CDR3 contains 16 residues. CDR3 DNA: TGTGCCAGCAGCCCGACAGGGGGCGCAACTAATGAAAAACTGTTTTTT. This encodes CASSPTGGATNEKLFF.

The chain recombines TRBV12-5 with TRBJ1-1, with a tentative D call TRBD1 (6 bases). Germline CDR1 reads LGHNT; CDR2 reads FRNRAP. V was cut by 0 bases and J by 3 bases, with 14 bases left in between. The CDR3 length is 16 residues. Here the CDR3 reads CASGLVRQVRDTEAFF. The CDR3 bases are TGTGCTAGTGGTTTGGTACGACAGGTTAGAGACACTGAAGCTTTCTTT.

This clone has just one count. As DNA, the CDR3 is TGTGCCAGCAGCCTGTCCCGGGACACTGAAGCTTTCTTT. This translates into CASSLSRDTEAFF. The V call is TRBV7-3, the J call TRBJ1-1; D is unclear. The germline CDR1 and CDR2 sequences are SGHTA and FQGTGA. Trimming took off 5 bases at V and 3 bases at J, with 10 bases between the two ends. The CDR3 extends over 13 amino acids.

The chain uses TRBV18 and TRBJ2-1; 7 nucleotides align to TRBD1. There are 14 residues in the CDR3. CDR1 and CDR2 (germline): KGHSH, LQKENI. V was pared by 3 bases and J by 7 bases, with 6 bases of the junction left unmatched. CDR3 sequence: CASSPDTRGNEQFF. CDR3 nucleotide sequence: TGTGCCAGCTCACCGGACACCAGGGGGAATGAGCAGTTCTTC.

This chain connects TRBV30 to TRBJ1-2, with D uncertain. Germline V CDR1 and CDR2: GTSNPN, SVGIG (reference sequence). CDR3 length: 15 amino acids. Trimming removed 3 bases at V and 4 bases at J, with 18 bases between. CDR3 protein: CAWRGEGWASYGYTF. The CDR3 DNA reads TGTGCCTGGAGAGGCGAGGGTTGGGCCAGCTATGGCTACACCTTC.

V is TRBV30 and J is TRBJ1-1, with D maybe TRBD1 (5 bases). The V gene lost 5 bases and the J gene lost 4 bases, with 14 bases spanning the gap. Germline V gene data show CDR1 as GTSNPN and CDR2 as SVGIG (reference sequence). There are 13 residues in the CDR3. The CDR3 protein is CAWVRERVTEAFF. CDR3 in DNA: TGTGCCTGGGTCAGGGAAAGGGTCACTGAAGCTTTCTTT.

This chain links TRBV10-1 with TRBJ2-1; 8 nucleotides line up with TRBD2. The V and J ends lost 8 bases and 5 bases, in that order; junction bases with no gene match: 5. CDR3 length: 13 amino acids. The V gene's germline CDR1 is WNHNN and CDR2 SYGVQD (reference sequence). The CDR3 bases are TGCGCCAGCTCCCGCGGGGGGAACAATGAGCAGTTCTTC. This sequence encodes CASSRGGNNEQFF.

For the CDR3, the DNA is TGCGCCAGCAGCCAAGACTGGCCTTATAGCAATCAGCCCCAGCATTTT. This codes for CASSQDWPYSNQPQHF. The chain is built from TRBV4-1 and TRBJ1-5; D is undetermined. V shed 0 bases and J shed 0 bases, with 9 bases lying between them. This CDR3 has 16 residues. CDR1 and CDR2 from the germline V gene are MGHRA and YSYEKL.

The rearrangement links TRBV7-8 to TRBJ2-1; 8 nucleotides match TRBD1. The trim removed 2 bases at V and 6 bases at J, leaving 9 bases unmatched. Germline V CDR1 and CDR2: SGHVS, FQNEAQ. The CDR3 is 16 residues long. Here the CDR3 reads CASSLSPRTGTNEQFF. In DNA, the CDR3 is TGTGCCAGCAGCTTATCCCCCCGGACAGGGACCAATGAGCAGTTCTTC.

This chain links TRBV19 with TRBJ1-6; D ambiguous. Germline V gene data show CDR1 as LNHDA and CDR2 as SQIVND (reference sequence). The germline V and J ends were trimmed by 3 bases and 6 bases, with 15 bases remaining between them. This CDR3 comprises 16 residues. This chain's CDR3 is CASSIGDIWGNSPLHF. CDR3 nucleotide sequence: TGTGCCAGTAGTATTGGGGATATTTGGGGTAATTCACCCCTCCACTTT.

V is TRBV19 and J is TRBJ1-4; D may be TRBD1 (6 bases). Germline CDR1 is LNHDA and CDR2 is SQIVND (reference sequence). CDR3 length: 14 residues. V lost 5 bases, J lost 5 bases, and 12 bases lay in between. In nucleotides, the CDR3 is TGTGCCAGTAGTCTACAGGGCTTCAATGAAAAACTGTTTTTT. Amino acid sequence: CASSLQGFNEKLFF.

This chain joins TRBV7-3 and TRBJ2-3; no reliable D call. The CDR3 spans 15 residues. V was trimmed by 4 bases and J by 1 base, leaving 12 bases between them. CDR1 is SGHTA, CDR2 FQGTGA, per germline. The CDR3 nucleotides read TGTGCCAGCAGCTCTTCACTGGGTGGCACAGATACGCAGTATTTT. Its translation is CASSSSLGGTDTQYF.

V is TRBV19 and J is TRBJ1-1; perhaps TRBD1 as D (6 bases). The CDR3 has 14 residues. Germline lookup yields CDR1 LNHDA and CDR2 SQIVND (reference sequence). V was cut by 8 bases and J by 3 bases, with 16 bases left in between. CDR3 sequence: CASRRGAADTEAFF. CDR3 bases: TGTGCCAGTCGTAGGGGGGCGGCGGACACTGAAGCTTTCTTT.